A single sample gave rise to the 3 T cell receptor delta chains below, sequenced in a study of γδ T cells in repeated Plasmodium falciparum infection. TCRdb re-called clones from the multiplex PCR reads using CATT. Of over 90,000 delta-chain clones in the sample, roughly 0.98% were seen once. Gammadelta T cells were flow-sorted from PBMC into Vgamma9/Vdelta2+ and Vdelta2-negative populations for bulk analysis. The material sequenced was gamma-delta T cells from blood. The receptor source for this set is a pool of human donors (malaria-infected and uninfected, not separated).

This clone has just a few counts. TCRdb attributes to this sequence the protein of a much larger clone, which differs from the DNA translation at residue 9; a read error is likely, and the protein displayed is translated from the DNA. V gene TRDV2 combines with J gene TRDJ3; D ambiguous. The J gene, missing from TCRdb, was assigned here through DNA to germline matching. The CDR3 extends over 16 amino acids. V was shortened by 0 bases and J by 5 bases, with 10 bases between the two germline ends. Germline lookup yields CDR1 GEAIGNYY and CDR2 EKD. In DNA, the CDR3 is TGTGCCTGTGACACCGTCGAGGGCCGGGACACCCGACAGATGTTTTTC. It encodes CACDTVEGRDTRQMFF.

This clone was observed a handful of times. Translating this DNA gives a protein that differs at residue 3 from the TCRdb one, which belongs to a much larger clone; a read error is likely, and the protein shown is this translation. The V and J genes are TRDV1 and TRDJ1; 9 nucleotides line up with TRDD3. The J gene, missing from TCRdb, was assigned here through DNA to germline matching. This CDR3 region has 20 residues. The V gene's germline CDR1 is TSWWSYY and CDR2 QGS. The CDR3 DNA sequence: TGTGCTCCTGGGGAACGGTTGGCTGCACTGGGGGACAAGTACACCGATAAACTCATCTTT. It translates to CAPGERLAALGDKYTDKLIF.

Concerning this clone itself: This DNA's translation and the protein TCRdb lists, from a much larger clone, do not match at residue 3, likely due to a read error; the protein shown is translated from the DNA. DNA for the CDR3: TGTGCCAGTGACACCATTACTGGGACAGCACAACTCTTCTTT. It codes for CASDTITGTAQLFF. The chain is built from TRDV2 and TRDJ2; D may be TRDD3 (5 bases). No J segment appears in TCRdb, so it was assigned here by matching the sequence to germline. Per the germline V gene, CDR1 is GEAIGNYY and CDR2 is EKD. This CDR3 spans 14 amino acids.